The next 14 T cell receptor beta chains were all read from a single sample in a study of cytomegalovirus exposure and HLA in healthy donors. It was with 60 Vbeta and 13 Jbeta primers that the PCR ran. TCRdb's table, derived via immunoSEQ multiplex PCR, lists solely in-frame clones and lacks some. Of 100,000 to 150,000 clones listed, approximately 72% are singletons. The material sequenced was PBMCs. The source is a human donor in good health.

This clone was found once. The CDR3 here is CASSDIRGGLAGDYNEQFF. DNA of the CDR3: TGTGCCAGCAGTGACATCCGGGGCGGACTAGCGGGGGACTACAATGAGCAGTTCTTC. J is TRBJ2-1 and V is TRBV6-1, with 13 bases fitting TRBD2. The V gene's germline CDR1 is MNHNS and CDR2 SASEGT. The trim removed 3 bases at V and 3 bases at J, leaving 11 bases unmatched. The CDR3 extends over 19 amino acids.

V is TRBV7-2 and J is TRBJ1-5; TRBD1 agrees at 7 bases. The CDR3 is 15 amino acids. V lost 4 bases and J lost 5; bases outside the gene matches: 8. The germline CDR1 and CDR2 sequences are SGHTA and FQGNSA. CDR3 DNA: TGTGCCAGCAGCTCCCGGGACAGAGGGGATCAGCCCCAGCATTTT. Amino acid sequence: CASSSRDRGDQPQHF.

This clone was counted a few times. At one boundary the junction diverges from the germline segment, which might be a read error. V usage is TRBV5-4 and J usage is TRBJ1-1; tentative D call: TRBD1 (6 bases). Germline CDR1 and CDR2: SGHNT and YYREEE (reference sequence). The CDR3 contains 15 residues. CDR3 sequence reads: CSSSPWGLQNTEAFF. The CDR3 coding sequence is TGTTCCAGCAGCCCGTGGGGGCTGCAGAACACTGAAGCTTTCTTT.

This clone appeared a single time. The chain recombines TRBV19 with TRBJ2-3, with 8 bases lining up with TRBD2. This CDR3 is 14 amino acids long. Losses at the gene ends were 7 bases for V and 4 bases for J; bases not matched to a gene: 7. Germline assignment: CDR1 LNHDA and CDR2 SQIVND (reference sequence). The CDR3 nucleotides read TGTGCCAGTACTGTTAAAGCGGGGGCAGATACGCAGTATTTT. This gives the protein CASTVKAGADTQYF.

The sample holds one count of this clone. V gene TRBV6-6 combines with J gene TRBJ1-5, with 8 bases that match TRBD1. Germline V gene lookup returns CDR1 MNHNY and CDR2 SVGAGI (reference sequence). CDR3 size: 15 residues. Trimming cost V 5 bases and J 6 bases; bases outside gene matches: 9. The CDR3 spells CASSQSGGAAQPQHF. CDR3 sequence (DNA): TGTGCCAGCAGTCAATCAGGGGGCGCGGCTCAGCCCCAGCATTTT.

The J gene is TRBJ1-4, the V gene TRBV11-2, with 8 nucleotides matching TRBD1. Per germline, CDR1 SGHAT and CDR2 FQNNGV. Unmatched junction bases numbered 4, after V lost 1 base and J lost 6 bases. The CDR3 has 15 residues. The CDR3 DNA reads as TGTGCCAGCAGCTTAGGAGACAGGGGCTATGAAAAACTGTTTTTT. Its translation is CASSLGDRGYEKLFF.

Comment on this clone: This specimen includes other DNA sequences encoding the same CDR3. The rearrangement links TRBV19 to TRBJ1-2, with D unclear. Germline loops: CDR1 LNHDA, CDR2 SQIVND (reference sequence). The CDR3 loop spans 17 amino acids. Trimming cost V 5 bases and J 3 bases, with 22 bases left between them. For the CDR3, the DNA is TGTGCCAGTAGTGCGACAAGGCAGGCGTCCTTCCACTATGGCTACACCTTC. Protein sequence: CASSATRQASFHYGYTF. Looking up the rest from reference TRBV19 and TRBJ1-2 gives the full variable domain: DGGITQSPKYLFRKEGQNVTLSCEQNLNHDAMYWYRQDPGQGLRLIYYSQIVNDFQKGDIAEGYSVSREKKESFPLTVTSAQKNPTAFYLCASSATRQASFHYGYTFGSGTRLTVV.

This CDR3 is CASSLRGGGAREQYF. CDR3 DNA sequence: TGTGCCAGCAGCTTGCGGGGCGGGGGGGCACGGGAGCAGTACTTC. The rearrangement uses TRBV5-4 and TRBJ2-7; TRBD2 matches 9 bases. V was pared by 1 base and J by 7 bases, with 9 bases of the junction left unmatched. Germline V gene lookup returns CDR1 SGHNT and CDR2 YYREEE (reference sequence). The CDR3 runs 15 residues.

V and J are TRBV7-9 and TRBJ2-7; TRBD1 matches 7 bases. The CDR3 sequence is 14 residues long. V was pared by 4 bases and J by 6 bases, with 9 bases of the junction left unmatched. Germline V gene sequence: CDR1 SEHNR, CDR2 FQNEAQ (reference sequence). The CDR3 loop reads CASSWATGVGEQYF. The CDR3, as DNA: TGTGCCAGCAGCTGGGCAACAGGGGTGGGCGAGCAGTACTTC.

The chain combines TRBV4-3 with TRBJ2-5; 7 positions match TRBD2. Germline V gene lookup returns CDR1 LGHNA and CDR2 YSLEER. The length of the CDR3 is 15 residues. Trimming took 2 bases from V and 7 from J; bases not matched to a gene: 10. CDR3 amino acids: CASSQSSGLDGTQYF. The CDR3 DNA reads TGCGCCAGCAGCCAATCCTCCGGACTAGATGGGACCCAGTACTTC.

The chain carries TRBV5-1 and TRBJ1-2; D may be TRBD1 (5 bases). With 4 bases removed from V and 3 bases from J, the gap between germline ends came to 13 bases. The length of the CDR3 is 14 residues. Germline V gene data show CDR1 as SGHRS and CDR2 as YFSETQ. The CDR3 region has the DNA TGCGCCAGCAGCATAGCAGGGCAGGACTATGGCTACACCTTC. Translating it yields CASSIAGQDYGYTF.

This clone appeared once. The gene calls are TRBV9 and TRBJ2-7; 10 nucleotides line up with TRBD2. Germline CDR1 and CDR2: SGDLS and YYNGEE. The V gene end was trimmed by 4 bases and the J gene end by 5 bases; junction bases not matched to a gene: 6. The CDR3 loop spans 14 amino acids. CDR3 residues: CASSLSGRAHEQYF. In DNA form, the CDR3 reads TGTGCCAGCAGCTTAAGCGGGAGGGCACACGAGCAGTACTTC.

This clone was counted between two and nine times. This chain joins TRBV15 and TRBJ2-5, with TRBD2 identical over 9 bases. The CDR3 totals 17 residues. J gave up 9 bases and V 0 bases, and 14 bases lay outside the gene matches. Germline-derived CDR1 and CDR2 are LNHNV and YYDKDF (reference sequence). The CDR3, as DNA: TGTGCCACCAGCAGAGAAGCGGCAGCGGGGGGTACGGGGCCCCAGTACTTC. It codes for CATSREAAAGGTGPQYF.

The V and J genes are TRBV2 and TRBJ1-2; 8 positions match TRBD1. J was trimmed by 2 bases and V by 4 bases; bases with no gene match: 9. This CDR3 spans 16 amino acids. Germline V gene data show CDR1 as SNHLY and CDR2 as FYNNEI. The DNA for the CDR3 is TGTGCCAGCAGTGGACAGGGGTTGCTACGGAACTATGGCTACACCTTC. It yields the protein CASSGQGLLRNYGYTF.